This passage covers 20 T cell receptor beta chains from one sample sequenced in a study of T cell repertoires in cytomegalovirus infection. TCRdb processed the reads anew with MiXCR; each CDR3 protein has one entry. Altogether 100,000 to 150,000 distinct CDR3 sequences are present, roughly a quarter being singletons, with the ten largest covering 34%. What these receptors recognize is not known. The material sequenced was PBMCs, sequenced either directly or after in vitro stimulation (not recorded which). The receptors here all came from a human donor in good health (CMV status not recorded). Some clones in this sample may be carry-over from other donors' samples.

This clonotype was detected only once. The CDR3 nucleotides read TGTGCCAGCAGTTCAGGGCAGGCCGGACGAAACTATGGCTACACCTTC. Amino acids: CASSSGQAGRNYGYTF. This chain connects TRBV28 to TRBJ1-2; D perhaps matches TRBD1 (5 bases). The ends were cut back, 4 bases at V and 2 bases at J, with 17 bases in the middle. The CDR3 has 16 amino acids. Germline assignment: CDR1 MDHEN and CDR2 SYDVKM.

The sample holds many counts of this clonotype. The chain carries TRBV6-5 and TRBJ2-1; 16 bases align to TRBD2. The CDR3 covers 16 residues. Germline V gene data show CDR1 as MNHEY and CDR2 as SVGAGI. Germline trimming cut 4 bases from V and 8 bases from J; bases unmatched to any gene: 5. For the CDR3, the DNA is TGTGCCAGCAGTTCGGGACTAGCGGGAGGGGCCCATGAGCAGTTCTTC. Translated, it gives CASSSGLAGGAHEQFF.

Only a few counts were recorded for this clonotype. V is TRBV19 and J is TRBJ1-6, with D possibly matching TRBD1 (5 bases). CDR1 and CDR2 from the germline V gene are LNHDA and SQIVND (reference sequence). V was trimmed by 5 bases and J by 5 bases, leaving 19 bases between them. The CDR3 is 17 amino acids. CDR3 in amino acids: CASSAGRPGPDNSPLHF. CDR3 nucleotide sequence: TGTGCCAGTAGTGCGGGACGGCCGGGGCCGGATAATTCACCCCTCCACTTT. The full variable domain, its missing parts supplied by reference TRBV19 and TRBJ1-6, is DGGITQSPKYLFRKEGQNVTLSCEQNLNHDAMYWYRQDPGQGLRLIYYSQIVNDFQKGDIAEGYSVSREKKESFPLTVTSAQKNPTAFYLCASSAGRPGPDNSPLHFGNGTRLTVT.

In its sample, this clonotype was seen a few times. The chain recombines TRBV28 with TRBJ2-2; D call uncertain. In germline, CDR1 is MDHEN, CDR2 SYDVKM. There are 16 residues in the CDR3. The V end lost 2 bases, the J end lost 0 bases, and 10 bases lay between the germline ends. This CDR3 is CASSLPDTPNTGELFF. CDR3 sequence (DNA): TGTGCCAGCAGTTTACCAGACACACCGAACACCGGGGAGCTGTTTTTT.

This clonotype came up a few times. The gene calls are TRBV28 and TRBJ2-3; D is ambiguous. This CDR3 is built from 13 residues. V lost 8 bases and J lost 4, with 13 bases in between. The germline gives CDR1 MDHEN, CDR2 SYDVKM. The CDR3, as DNA: TGTGCCAGCTACGACCTCGGGTCAGATACGCAGTATTTT. Amino acids: CASYDLGSDTQYF.

The chain uses TRBV29-1 and TRBJ2-7; TRBD1 matches 8 bases. The V and J ends lost 3 bases and 8 bases, in that order; junction bases with no gene match: 12. CDR1 is SQVTM, CDR2 ANQGSEA, per germline. The CDR3 extends over 14 amino acids. The CDR3 DNA reads TGCAGCGTTGAGACAGGGGTCACCGAGTACAAGCAGTACTTC. Encoded protein: CSVETGVTEYKQYF.

Turning to this clonotype: Its ends do not fully match the called genes, so a read error is possible. The chain links TRBV7-7 to TRBJ1-4; 7 nucleotides align to TRBD1. The germline V gene encodes CDR1 SSHAT and CDR2 FNYEAQ (reference sequence). CDR3 size: 14 residues. Here the CDR3 reads CASSPTGTGEKLFF. In DNA form, the CDR3 reads TGTGCTAGCAGCCCGACAGGGACGGGTGAAAAACTGTTTTTT.

This clonotype was seen at least ten times. J is TRBJ2-7 and V is TRBV7-8; D assignment may be TRBD1 or TRBD2 (5 bases each). V was shortened by 3 bases and J by 6 bases, with 18 bases between the two germline ends. Germline assignment: CDR1 SGHVS and CDR2 FQNEAQ. CDR3 length equals 15 residues. This CDR3 reads CASSFQTSLGTEQYF. As DNA, the CDR3 is TGTGCCAGCAGCTTTCAGACATCCCTCGGGACCGAGCAGTACTTC.

This clonotype appeared a few times. This chain's CDR3 is CASSAGTGISDTQYF. CDR3 sequence (DNA): TGTGCCAGCAGCGCCGGGACAGGAATCTCAGATACGCAGTATTTT. This chain joins TRBV5-4 and TRBJ2-3; 8 bases line up with TRBD1. With V trimmed by 4 bases and J by 4 bases, 8 bases remained unmatched. The CDR3 runs to 15 residues. Germline CDR1 reads SGHNT; CDR2 reads YYREEE (reference sequence).

The chain has TRBV30 and TRBJ1-3, with unresolved D. The germline CDR1 and CDR2 sequences are GTSNPN and SVGIG (reference sequence). The CDR3 length is 12 residues. Trimming left V 2 bases short and J 2 bases short, with 4 bases between. CDR3 DNA sequence: TGTGCCTGGAGTATAGCTGGAAACACCATATATTTT. Protein: CAWSIAGNTIYF.

At least ten counts were recorded for this clonotype. The chain links TRBV6-2 or TRBV6-3 to TRBJ2-1, with unresolved D. CDR1 MNHEY and CDR2 SVGEGT come from the germline V gene. This CDR3 is 14 amino acids long. V was cut by 7 bases and J by 4 bases, with 14 bases left in between. The CDR3, as DNA: TGTGCCAGCACCGACCGGCAGGAGTACAATGAGCAGTTCTTC. Its protein product is CASTDRQEYNEQFF.

The V and J genes are TRBV12-3 or TRBV12-4 and TRBJ2-1, with 15 bases fitting TRBD2. There are 18 residues in the CDR3. Trimming took 6 bases from V and 0 from J; bases not matched to a gene: 6. This CDR3 is CASRTGLAGGSSYNEQFF. The CDR3 nucleotides read TGTGCCAGCAGAACGGGACTAGCGGGAGGAAGCTCCTACAATGAGCAGTTCTTC.

V usage is TRBV7-2 and J usage is TRBJ2-7; TRBD2 matches at 10 bases. Losses at the gene ends were 3 bases for V and 2 bases for J; bases not matched to a gene: 7. This CDR3 has 16 residues. CDR1 and CDR2 (germline): SGHTA, FQGNSA. The CDR3 DNA reads as TGTGCCAGCAGCTTCTCAGCGGGAGGGGCAACCTACGAGCAGTACGTC. It codes for CASSFSAGGATYEQYV.

The genes are TRBV7-9 and TRBJ2-3; D may be TRBD2 (5 bases). Germline V CDR1 and CDR2: SEHNR, FQNEAQ (reference sequence). V lost 3 bases to trimming and J lost 4 bases, with 26 bases between them. CDR3 length equals 19 residues. CDR3 loop: CASSFMSRGPDHDPDTQYF. In nucleotides, the CDR3 is TGTGCCAGCAGCTTTATGAGTAGAGGGCCTGACCATGATCCAGATACGCAGTATTTT.

This clonotype was seen at least ten times. This chain uses TRBV7-2 with TRBJ2-5, with D possibly TRBD2 on 6 matching bases. CDR1 is SGHTA, CDR2 FQGNSA, per germline. This CDR3 has 15 amino acids. Trimming pared 5 bases from V and 5 bases from J, leaving 18 bases between. The CDR3 region has the DNA TGTGCCAGCAGCCCAAGACTAGATCCGGGCGAGACCCAGTACTTC. Translating gives CASSPRLDPGETQYF.

Ten or more counts support this clonotype. V is TRBV7-2 and J is TRBJ2-3; D possibly uses TRBD1 or TRBD2 (6 bases each). V lost 6 bases and J 4 bases, leaving 14 bases between the germline ends. The CDR3 totals 14 residues. Germline V CDR1 and CDR2: SGHTA, FQGNSA. CDR3 coding DNA: TGTGCCAGCAGTTCGGGGGCGGGTCCAGATACGCAGTATTTT. It encodes CASSSGAGPDTQYF.

This clonotype was picked up a small number of times. The V and J genes are TRBV4-3 and TRBJ1-1; D not certain. The CDR3 sequence is 15 residues long. Trimming pared 1 base from V and 3 bases from J, leaving 12 bases between. Germline CDR1 and CDR2: LGHNA and YSLEER. CDR3: CASSQATAPDTEAFF. CDR3 in DNA: TGCGCCAGCAGCCAAGCAACAGCCCCGGACACTGAAGCTTTCTTT.

This clonotype was found many times. The chain recombines TRBV19 with TRBJ1-1; 7 positions agree with TRBD1. J gave up 1 base and V 6 bases, and 11 bases lay outside the gene matches. The CDR3 has 16 amino acids. The germline V gene encodes CDR1 LNHDA and CDR2 SQIVND (reference sequence). CDR3 region: CASSPRQGLRNTEAFF. In DNA form, the CDR3 reads TGTGCCAGTAGCCCTCGACAGGGCCTAAGGAACACTGAAGCTTTCTTT.

Remarks on this clonotype: This may come from a read error, since a much larger clone is one base off. V is TRBV7-6 and J is TRBJ2-1; 9 bases fit TRBD2. This CDR3 is 16 amino acids long. Germline CDR1 is SGHVS and CDR2 is FNYEAQ. The CDR3 here is CASSLAGTSSYNERFF. The CDR3 nucleotides are TGTGCCAGCAGCTTAGCGGGGACTAGCTCCTACAATGAGCGGTTCTTC.

The count of this clonotype is one. This rearrangement joins TRBV5-4 to TRBJ1-2; D is undetermined. The CDR3 is 13 amino acids. Trimming took off 0 bases at V and 1 base at J, with 4 bases between the two ends. Germline-derived CDR1 and CDR2 are SGHNT and YYREEE (reference sequence). The DNA for the CDR3 is TGTGCCAGCAGCTTGGCCGATAACTATGGCTACACCTTC. Translated, it gives CASSLADNYGYTF. Filled out from reference TRBV5-4 and TRBJ1-2, the complete variable domain reads ETGVTQSPTHLIKTRGQQVTLRCSSQSGHNTVSWYQQALGQGPQFIFQYYREEENGRGNFPPRFSGLQFPNYSSELNVNALELDDSALYLCASSLADNYGYTFGSGTRLTVV.